The 28 T cell receptor beta chains presented below share a single source sample, sequenced in a study of cytotoxic CD8 clonotypes in ibrutinib-treated CLL. Here immunoSEQ multiplex PCR was the method, and the copy in TCRdb shows in-frame clones only, minus some. Of 250,000 or so clones detected, 70% appear once; the ten largest clones hold less than 20%. The input for sequencing was PBMCs, taken after 24 months of ibrutinib treatment. The receptor set was obtained from a human donor with chronic lymphocytic leukemia.

The chain joins TRBV27 to TRBJ2-7, with 10 nucleotides matching TRBD2. The V and J ends lost 5 bases and 6 bases, in that order; junction bases with no gene match: 7. This CDR3 contains 14 residues. From germline, CDR1 is MNHEY and CDR2 SMNVEV (reference sequence). This CDR3 is CASSAAGGHGEQYF. The CDR3 DNA sequence: TGTGCCAGCAGTGCAGCGGGAGGGCACGGCGAGCAGTACTTC.

The chain has TRBV27 and TRBJ1-1, with TRBD1 as a possible D gene (6 bases). The CDR3 consists of 15 residues. Germline-derived CDR1 and CDR2 are MNHEY and SMNVEV (reference sequence). Trimming stripped 9 bases from V and 5 bases from J, with 22 bases between. CDR3 residues: CASRAVGGLRTEAFF. The CDR3 nucleotides are TGTGCCAGTCGGGCAGTAGGGGGTCTTAGGACTGAAGCTTTCTTT.

The chain links TRBV5-1 to TRBJ2-1, with a possible D match to TRBD2 (5 bases). Trimming cost V 2 bases and J 8 bases, with 17 bases left between them. The CDR3 consists of 15 residues. Germline CDR1 SGHRS, CDR2 YFSETQ. Here the CDR3 reads CASSLTSRGSYEQFF. Here the CDR3 DNA reads TGCGCCAGCAGCTTAACTAGTCGTGGGTCCTATGAGCAGTTCTTC. The full variable domain, its missing parts supplied by reference TRBV5-1 and TRBJ2-1, is KAGVTQTPRYLIKTRGQQVTLSCSPISGHRSVSWYQQTPGQGLQFLFEYFSETQRNKGNFPGRFSGRQFSNSRSEMNVSTLELGDSALYLCASSLTSRGSYEQFFGPGTRLTVL.

This chain uses TRBV9 with TRBJ2-7; D is unclear. The CDR3 covers 14 residues. Germline V gene sequence: CDR1 SGDLS, CDR2 YYNGEE. V lost 4 bases to trimming and J lost 4 bases, with 15 bases between them. CDR3 protein: CASSPHISAYEQYF. The CDR3 DNA follows: TGTGCCAGCAGCCCTCATATCTCGGCTTACGAGCAGTACTTC.

The gene calls are TRBV4-3 and TRBJ2-1; D uncertain. From germline, CDR1 is LGHNA and CDR2 YSLEER. The CDR3 loop spans 16 amino acids. The germline V and J ends were trimmed by 0 bases and 4 bases, with 13 bases remaining between them. The CDR3 loop is CASSQDLTVTYNEQFF. CDR3 nucleotide sequence: TGCGCCAGCAGCCAAGATCTGACGGTTACTTACAATGAGCAGTTCTTC.

This clone was seen a few times. V is TRBV4-2 and J is TRBJ2-7, with 8 nucleotides matching TRBD1. J gave up 3 bases and V 3 bases, and 4 bases lay outside the gene matches. This CDR3 spans 14 amino acids. The germline CDR1 and CDR2 sequences are LGHNA and YNFKEQ. The CDR3 nucleotides are TGTGCCAGCAGCCAGCATACAGGGGGCTACGAGCAGTACTTC. Its protein product is CASSQHTGGYEQYF.

This chain links TRBV18 with TRBJ2-2; tentatively, D is TRBD1 (6 bases). The V gene lost 2 bases and the J gene lost 5 bases, with 12 bases spanning the gap. The CDR3 runs 15 residues. Germline-derived CDR1 and CDR2 are KGHSH and LQKENI. CDR3 DNA sequence: TGTGCCAGCTCACCAAGGGCAGGGGAGACCGGGGAGCTGTTTTTT. Protein sequence: CASSPRAGETGELFF.

The V call is TRBV18, the J call TRBJ1-1; D not certain. From germline, CDR1 is KGHSH and CDR2 LQKENI. Trimming pared 8 bases from V and 6 bases from J, leaving 10 bases between. The CDR3 is 11 amino acids. The CDR3 loop is CASARGSEAFF. The CDR3 DNA is TGTGCCAGCGCAAGAGGGTCTGAAGCTTTCTTT.

This sequence joins TRBV7-9 and TRBJ2-1; unclear D gene. CDR1 is SEHNR and CDR2 is FQNEAQ in the germline V gene (reference sequence). With 1 base removed from V and 9 bases from J, the gap between germline ends came to 10 bases. The CDR3 totals 13 residues. The CDR3 spells CASSLGSSFEQFF. The CDR3 region has the DNA TGTGCCAGCAGCTTAGGGTCGAGCTTTGAGCAGTTCTTC.

The chain couples TRBV15 to TRBJ1-2; TRBD1 agrees at 11 bases. The CDR3 totals 15 residues. CDR1 and CDR2 from the germline V gene are LNHNV and YYDKDF (reference sequence). The V segment lost 5 bases and the J segment 6 bases; nucleotides outside the gene matches: 8. CDR3 DNA: TGTGCCACCAGCCGCACTATGGGACAGGGGGATGGCTACACCTTC. Translating it yields CATSRTMGQGDGYTF.

The chain links TRBV11-2 to TRBJ2-1, with D possibly matching TRBD2 (5 bases). From germline, CDR1 is SGHAT and CDR2 FQNNGV. V gave up 1 base and J gave up 8 bases, with 15 bases separating them. This CDR3 spans 15 amino acids. The CDR3 loop reads CASSLVLARTDEQFF. Written as DNA, the CDR3 is TGTGCCAGCAGCTTAGTTCTAGCCAGGACGGATGAGCAGTTCTTC.

The V call is TRBV7-9, the J call TRBJ2-7, with no clear D. The germline V and J ends were trimmed by 5 bases and 1 base, with 18 bases remaining between them. Germline loops: CDR1 SEHNR, CDR2 FQNEAQ (reference sequence). The CDR3 covers 16 residues. CDR3 region: CASSPPPGPTSYEQYF. The CDR3 DNA reads TGTGCCAGCAGCCCACCCCCGGGCCCGACGTCCTACGAGCAGTACTTC.

The chain combines TRBV29-1 with TRBJ2-1; 10 bases line up with TRBD2. In germline, CDR1 is SQVTM, CDR2 ANQGSEA. This CDR3 region has 13 residues. Trimming at V came to 7 bases and at J to 8 bases, leaving 8 bases not matched to a gene. Here the CDR3 DNA reads TGCAGCGGCAAGCGGGAGGGTTTATATGAGCAGTTCTTC. This sequence encodes CSGKREGLYEQFF.

This chain connects TRBV5-1 to TRBJ2-2; 7 bases line up with TRBD2. The CDR3 totals 15 residues. The V and J ends lost 1 base and 5 bases, in that order; junction bases with no gene match: 5. The germline gives CDR1 SGHRS, CDR2 YFSETQ. The CDR3 DNA sequence: TGCGCCAGCAGCTTGTATCCTAGCGGTACCGGGGAGCTGTTTTTT. Encoded protein: CASSLYPSGTGELFF.

This chain joins TRBV28 and TRBJ1-2; D is perhaps TRBD1 (6 bases). The ends were cut back, 4 bases at V and 4 bases at J, with 10 bases in the middle. CDR3 length: 13 amino acids. Looked up from germline, CDR1 is MDHEN and CDR2 is SYDVKM. The CDR3 spells CASSSGRGYGYTF. The CDR3 coding sequence is TGTGCCAGCAGTTCCGGCAGGGGCTATGGCTACACCTTC.

CDR3 sequence reads: CAWSLAGSTDTQYF. CDR3 bases: TGTGCCTGGAGCCTAGCGGGAAGCACAGATACGCAGTATTTT. The chain couples TRBV30 to TRBJ2-3, with 9 bases that match TRBD2. Germline-derived CDR1 and CDR2 are GTSNPN and SVGIG (reference sequence). The V gene end was trimmed by 3 bases and the J gene end by 0 bases; junction bases not matched to a gene: 1. The CDR3 length is 14 residues.

The V call is TRBV9, the J call TRBJ1-2, with 10 bases identical to TRBD1. Trimming at V came to 3 bases and at J to 1 base, leaving 3 bases not matched to a gene. Looked up from germline, CDR1 is SGDLS and CDR2 is YYNGEE. The CDR3 runs 15 residues. In nucleotides, the CDR3 is TGTGCCAGCAGCGACGGACAGGGGGTTAACTATGGCTACACCTTC. Translating it yields CASSDGQGVNYGYTF. Complete variable domain (other parts from reference TRBV9 and TRBJ1-2): DSGVTQTPKHLITATGQRVTLRCSPRSGDLSVYWYQQSLDQGLQFLIQYYNGEERAKGNILERFSAQQFPDLHSELNLSSLELGDSALYFCASSDGQGVNYGYTFGSGTRLTVV.

This sequence joins TRBV30 and TRBJ2-7; the D is unclear. V lost 2 bases and J 1 base, leaving 6 bases between the germline ends. Germline V gene lookup returns CDR1 GTSNPN and CDR2 SVGIG (reference sequence). The CDR3 sequence is 12 residues long. In DNA form, the CDR3 reads TGTGCCTGGAGTTTGGCTTCCTACGAGCAGTACTTC. This codes for CAWSLASYEQYF.

With regard to this clone: The sample has other DNA sequences that encode this CDR3 too. The gene calls are TRBV7-8 and TRBJ2-7; D call uncertain. Germline CDR1 reads SGHVS; CDR2 reads FQNEAQ. Deletions cut 0 bases from V and 2 bases from J, with 8 bases between. CDR3 length equals 14 residues. The CDR3 DNA is TGTGCCAGCAGCTTAGCGCATGGAACCTACGAGCAGTACTTC. It translates to CASSLAHGTYEQYF.

This clone came up once. V is TRBV2 and J is TRBJ1-2; 8 bases match TRBD1. Germline V lookup: CDR1 SNHLY, CDR2 FYNNEI. V shed 5 bases and J 4 bases; nucleotides not matched to a gene: 9. This CDR3 is 15 amino acids long. CDR3: CASSLGDRGSYGYTF. CDR3 nucleotides: TGTGCCAGCAGTCTTGGTGACAGGGGAAGCTATGGCTACACCTTC. The variable domain in full, with the rest retrieved from reference TRBV2 and TRBJ1-2, is EPEVTQTPSHQVTQMGQEVILRCVPISNHLYFYWYRQILGQKVEFLVSFYNNEISEKSEIFDDQFSVERPDGSNFTLKIRSTKLEDSAMYFCASSLGDRGSYGYTFGSGTRLTVV.

The genes are TRBV5-1 and TRBJ2-1; the D is unclear. The CDR3 consists of 16 residues. Germline V gene data show CDR1 as SGHRS and CDR2 as YFSETQ. Trimming left V 3 bases short and J 0 bases short, with 13 bases between. The CDR3 protein is CASSYQTASSYNEQFF. CDR3 sequence (DNA): TGCGCCAGCAGCTATCAGACGGCGAGCTCCTACAATGAGCAGTTCTTC.

This clone was observed once. The genes are TRBV6-5 and TRBJ2-5; possibly TRBD1 or TRBD2 for D (5 bases each). The CDR3 length is 12 residues. Germline CDR1 reads MNHEY; CDR2 reads SVGAGI. V was trimmed by 6 bases and J by 4 bases, leaving 9 bases between them. CDR3 sequence (DNA): TGTGCCAGCAGAACGGGGCTAGAGACCCAGTACTTC. As protein: CASRTGLETQYF.

The gene calls are TRBV2 and TRBJ1-2; a possible D gene is TRBD1 (5 bases). In germline, CDR1 is SNHLY, CDR2 FYNNEI. The CDR3 totals 14 residues. With 3 bases removed from V and 7 bases from J, the gap between germline ends came to 15 bases. CDR3 nucleotides: TGTGCCAGCAGTGAGACCAGGGCGATCGGTGGCTACACCTTC. Its translation: CASSETRAIGGYTF.

V gene TRBV6-5 combines with J gene TRBJ2-7; TRBD1 matches at 7 bases. The CDR3 covers 14 residues. The germline CDR1 and CDR2 sequences are MNHEY and SVGAGI. J gave up 6 bases and V 6 bases, and 11 bases lay outside the gene matches. CDR3 sequence reads: CASSRQGSLLEQYF. As DNA, the CDR3 is TGTGCCAGCAGCCGACAGGGTTCCCTTCTCGAGCAGTACTTC.

The V call is TRBV4-3, the J call TRBJ2-2; the D is unclear. The length of the CDR3 is 18 residues. V lost 0 bases and J lost 8, with 22 bases in between. Germline values: CDR1 LGHNA, CDR2 YSLEER. In nucleotides, the CDR3 is TGCGCCAGCAGCCAAGATGGTGTCGGACGGTCCCTTCTAGGGGAGCTGTTTTTT. It specifies CASSQDGVGRSLLGELFF.

This chain links TRBV5-1 with TRBJ2-7; 10 nucleotides match TRBD2. V shed 0 bases, J shed 5 bases, and the junction held 5 bases outside the gene matches. The CDR3 sequence is 15 residues long. Germline V gives CDR1 SGHRS, CDR2 YFSETQ. The CDR3 spells CASSLGAGGPNEQYF. CDR3 sequence (DNA): TGCGCCAGCAGCTTGGGAGCGGGAGGGCCGAACGAGCAGTACTTC.

J is TRBJ1-2 and V is TRBV18, with unresolved D. The CDR3 sequence is 15 residues long. V was shortened by 1 base and J by 2 bases, with 11 bases between the two germline ends. Per the germline V gene, CDR1 is KGHSH and CDR2 is LQKENI. In DNA, the CDR3 is TGTGCCAGCTCACCACAGTTCTTGTCCAACTATGGCTACACCTTC. Protein sequence: CASSPQFLSNYGYTF.

Only a few counts were recorded for this clone. CDR3 nucleotide sequence: TGTGCCAGCAGTCACTCCCTTTTCTTGAGGGGCTATGGCTACACCTTC. Protein product: CASSHSLFLRGYGYTF. This rearrangement joins TRBV9 to TRBJ1-2, with a tentative D call TRBD1 (5 bases). Deletions cut 5 bases from V and 4 bases from J, with 21 bases between. The CDR3 totals 16 residues. CDR1 and CDR2 from the germline V gene are SGDLS and YYNGEE.